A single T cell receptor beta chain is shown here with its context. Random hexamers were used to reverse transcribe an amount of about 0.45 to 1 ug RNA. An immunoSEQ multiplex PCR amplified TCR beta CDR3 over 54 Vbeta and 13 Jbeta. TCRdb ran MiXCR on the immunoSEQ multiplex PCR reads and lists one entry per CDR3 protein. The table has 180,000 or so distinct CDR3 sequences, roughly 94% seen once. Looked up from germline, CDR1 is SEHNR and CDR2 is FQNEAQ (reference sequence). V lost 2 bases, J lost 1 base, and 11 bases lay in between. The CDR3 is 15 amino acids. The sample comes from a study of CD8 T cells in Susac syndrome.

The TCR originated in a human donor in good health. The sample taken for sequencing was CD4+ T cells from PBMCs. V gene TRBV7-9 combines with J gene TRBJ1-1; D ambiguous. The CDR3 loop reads CASSLNSAKNTEAFF. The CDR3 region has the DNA TGTGCCAGCAGCTTAAACAGCGCCAAGAACACTGAAGCTTTCTTT.